Following are 23 T cell receptor beta chains from one sample sequenced in a study of OX40 agonist ivuxolimab in advanced cancers. Sequencing was performed with immunoSEQ multiplex PCR; in TCRdb, only in-frame clones are kept and a portion is missing. This table has approximately 62,000 clones, 88% appearing once. The sample here was CD4+ or CD8+ T cells sorted from blood, taken in a trial of the OX40 agonist ivuxolimab. The receptors stem from an adult with an advanced solid tumor such as melanoma, head and neck, liver or kidney cancer.

The genes are TRBV28 and TRBJ2-7; 9 nucleotides agree with TRBD1. Germline V gene data show CDR1 as MDHEN and CDR2 as SYDVKM. The CDR3 contains 17 residues. J was trimmed by 0 bases and V by 1 base; bases with no gene match: 7. This CDR3 is CASSLLGQGRSSYEQYF. The CDR3 DNA reads TGTGCCAGCAGTTTATTGGGACAGGGTCGGAGCTCCTACGAGCAGTACTTC.

The chain combines TRBV19 with TRBJ2-2; no clear D gene. This CDR3 has 12 residues. The V gene lost 8 bases and the J gene lost 5 bases, with 9 bases spanning the gap. CDR1 is LNHDA and CDR2 is SQIVND in the germline V gene (reference sequence). CDR3 sequence (DNA): TGTGCCAGTGAGGTCCGGACCGGGGAGCTGTTTTTT. Translation: CASEVRTGELFF.

This chain joins TRBV18 and TRBJ2-1, with 7 nucleotides matching TRBD2. CDR1 is KGHSH and CDR2 is LQKENI in the germline V gene. Trimming cost V 5 bases and J 9 bases; bases outside gene matches: 13. The CDR3 is 15 amino acids. The DNA of the CDR3 is TGTGCCAGCTCATCCTCGGGGGGTCCTGGGGGTGAGCAGTTCTTC. It yields the protein CASSSSGGPGGEQFF.

In this sample, this clone turned up a few times. This chain joins TRBV29-1 and TRBJ1-2; no definite D call. Germline values: CDR1 SQVTM, CDR2 ANQGSEA. This CDR3 spans 12 amino acids. V lost 4 bases, J lost 6 bases, and 12 bases lay in between. The CDR3 reads CSVGGLPNGYTF. The CDR3 region has the DNA TGCAGCGTTGGCGGACTGCCAAATGGCTACACCTTC.

The J gene is TRBJ2-1, the V gene TRBV9; 8 bases agree with TRBD1. J lost 2 bases, V lost 2 bases, and 3 bases had no gene match. CDR1 SGDLS and CDR2 YYNGEE come from the germline V gene. The CDR3 consists of 15 residues. Here the CDR3 DNA reads TGTGCCAGCAGCGTCGACAGGGGCACCTACAATGAGCAGTTCTTC. This translates into CASSVDRGTYNEQFF.

This chain uses TRBV4-3 with TRBJ2-2, with TRBD2 as a possible D gene (5 bases). The CDR3 spans 15 residues. Per germline, CDR1 LGHNA and CDR2 YSLEER. The V gene lost 2 bases and the J gene lost 5 bases, with 12 bases spanning the gap. In nucleotides, the CDR3 is TGCGCCAGCAGCCAATCGGGGAGAGGAACCGGGGAGCTGTTTTTT. Translating gives CASSQSGRGTGELFF.

This chain joins TRBV6-5 and TRBJ1-4; D remains ambiguous. Trimming cost V 6 bases and J 7 bases, with 6 bases left between them. Germline CDR1 reads MNHEY; CDR2 reads SVGAGI. The CDR3 extends over 11 amino acids. The CDR3 protein is CASRVGEKLFF. For the CDR3, the DNA is TGTGCCAGCAGGGTTGGTGAAAAACTGTTTTTT.

The chain joins TRBV7-8 to TRBJ1-2; the match to TRBD1 covers 7 bases. The ends lost 7 bases at V and 3 bases at J; junction bases unmatched: 11. The germline V gene encodes CDR1 SGHVS and CDR2 FQNEAQ. CDR3 length equals 15 residues. The CDR3 spells CASTKRRQGDYGYTF. In DNA, the CDR3 is TGTGCCAGCACCAAGAGACGACAGGGAGACTATGGCTACACCTTC.

The chain couples TRBV2 to TRBJ2-7; 9 bases agree with TRBD2. J gave up 4 bases and V 5 bases, and 9 bases lay outside the gene matches. CDR1 SNHLY and CDR2 FYNNEI come from the germline V gene. The CDR3 has 15 residues. CDR3 residues: CASSYLAGDRYEQYF. The DNA of the CDR3 is TGTGCCAGCAGTTATTTAGCGGGGGACCGGTACGAGCAGTACTTC. Combining the CDR3 with reference TRBV2 and TRBJ2-7 gives the whole variable domain EPEVTQTPSHQVTQMGQEVILRCVPISNHLYFYWYRQILGQKVEFLVSFYNNEISEKSEIFDDQFSVERPDGSNFTLKIRSTKLEDSAMYFCASSYLAGDRYEQYFGPGTRLTVT.

The V gene is TRBV10-3, the J gene TRBJ1-2; 11 nucleotides agree with TRBD1. After removal of 6 bases from V and 4 bases from J, the junction contained 10 bases not matched to a gene. This CDR3 spans 16 amino acids. Germline CDR1 reads ENHRY; CDR2 reads SYGVKD. DNA of the CDR3: TGTGCCATCAGCGACAGGACAGGGGGCGCCCCCTATGGCTACACCTTC. This encodes CAISDRTGGAPYGYTF.

The chain employs TRBV2 and TRBJ2-2, with 7 bases that match TRBD2. Germline-derived CDR1 and CDR2 are SNHLY and FYNNEI. The trim removed 7 bases at V and 5 bases at J, leaving 7 bases unmatched. This CDR3 has 14 residues. The CDR3 here is CASKAGAVTGELFF. The CDR3 DNA reads as TGTGCCAGCAAGGCGGGAGCAGTTACCGGGGAGCTGTTTTTT.

This chain connects TRBV7-2 to TRBJ2-3, with 8 nucleotides matching TRBD1. The CDR3 runs 13 residues. V lost 5 bases and J lost 6; bases outside the gene matches: 4. Germline CDR1 is SGHTA and CDR2 is FQGNSA. As DNA, the CDR3 is TGTGCCAGCAGCAAACAGGGGGTCGATACGCAGTATTTT. This encodes CASSKQGVDTQYF. The complete variable domain, with remaining parts taken from reference TRBV7-2 and TRBJ2-3, reads GAGVSQSPSNKVTEKGKDVELRCDPISGHTALYWYRQSLGQGLEFLIYFQGNSAPDKSGLPSDRFSAERTGGSVSTLTIQRTQQEDSAVYLCASSKQGVDTQYFGPGTRLTVL.

The V gene is TRBV6-5, the J gene TRBJ1-4; unclear D gene. The CDR3 sequence is 16 residues long. Germline V lookup: CDR1 MNHEY, CDR2 SVGAGI. V was cut by 0 bases and J by 0 bases, with 8 bases left in between. The CDR3 reads CASSYSAGATNEKLFF. The CDR3 bases are TGTGCCAGCAGTTACTCGGCCGGCGCAACTAATGAAAAACTGTTTTTT.

This clone was recorded only once. The chain couples TRBV11-2 to TRBJ2-1, with D maybe TRBD2 (7 bases). V was cut by 1 base and J by 0 bases, with 13 bases left in between. Germline-derived CDR1 and CDR2 are SGHAT and FQNNGV. CDR3 length equals 17 residues. The CDR3 region is CASSLVRGGSSYNEQFF. The CDR3 DNA follows: TGTGCCAGCAGCTTAGTGAGGGGGGGAAGCTCCTACAATGAGCAGTTCTTC. The full variable domain, completed using reference TRBV11-2 and TRBJ2-1, is EAGVAQSPRYKIIEKRQSVAFWCNPISGHATLYWYQQILGQGPKLLIQFQNNGVVDDSQLPKDRFSAERLKGVDSTLKIQPAKLEDSAVYLCASSLVRGGSSYNEQFFGPGTRLTVL.

The chain employs TRBV11-2 and TRBJ2-1; D may be TRBD1 or TRBD2 (5 bases each). This CDR3 has 13 amino acids. Trimming took 6 bases from V and 4 from J, leaving 10 bases between them. Germline V gives CDR1 SGHAT, CDR2 FQNNGV. CDR3 in amino acids: CASRGPGYNEQFF. The DNA of the CDR3 is TGTGCCAGCAGGGGGCCGGGGTACAATGAGCAGTTCTTC.

The V and J genes are TRBV19 and TRBJ1-4; D not certain. The CDR3 has 15 amino acids. Trimming cost V 5 bases and J 0 bases, with 10 bases left between them. Germline loops: CDR1 LNHDA, CDR2 SQIVND (reference sequence). This chain's CDR3 is CASSPYGATNEKLFF. Written as DNA, the CDR3 is TGTGCCAGTAGTCCCTACGGGGCAACTAATGAAAAACTGTTTTTT.

The chain joins TRBV5-4 to TRBJ2-7, with D perhaps TRBD2 (5 bases). The CDR3 has 15 residues. In germline, CDR1 is SGHNT, CDR2 YYREEE (reference sequence). V was clipped by 0 bases and J by 0 bases, with 10 bases between them. The CDR3 is CASSLGSVGSYEQYF. The DNA for the CDR3 is TGTGCCAGCAGCTTGGGTAGCGTCGGCTCCTACGAGCAGTACTTC.

The chain uses TRBV12-5 and TRBJ2-1, with D perhaps TRBD1 or TRBD2 (5 bases each). This CDR3 is 20 amino acids long. Deletions cut 4 bases from V and 2 bases from J, with 27 bases between. The germline V gene encodes CDR1 LGHNT and CDR2 FRNRAP. Here the CDR3 DNA reads TGTGCTAGTGGTTCGACCATACTAGGACGCAAGGGGTTCACCTACAATGAGCAGTTCTTC. As protein: CASGSTILGRKGFTYNEQFF. Looking up the rest from reference TRBV12-5 and TRBJ2-1 gives the full variable domain: DARVTQTPRHKVTEMGQEVTMRCQPILGHNTVFWYRQTMMQGLELLAYFRNRAPLDDSGMPKDRFSAEMPDATLATLKIQPSEPRDSAVYFCASGSTILGRKGFTYNEQFFGPGTRLTVL.

The gene calls are TRBV7-9 and TRBJ1-1, with 7 bases lining up with TRBD1. J gave up 4 bases and V 1 base, and 6 bases lay outside the gene matches. This CDR3 has 15 residues. From germline, CDR1 is SEHNR and CDR2 FQNEAQ (reference sequence). For the CDR3, the DNA is TGTGCCAGCAGCTTAGAGTACAGGGGATTCACTGAAGCTTTCTTT. The encoded protein is CASSLEYRGFTEAFF.

V usage is TRBV28 and J usage is TRBJ2-1, with 8 bases aligning to TRBD2. The germline V gene has CDR1 MDHEN and CDR2 SYDVKM. The trim removed 3 bases at V and 13 bases at J, leaving 5 bases unmatched. CDR3 length: 12 amino acids. CDR3 coding DNA: TGTGCCAGCAGTTTCGGGACTAGTCAACAGTTCTTC. This translates into CASSFGTSQQFF. Filled out from reference TRBV28 and TRBJ2-1, the complete variable domain reads DVKVTQSSRYLVKRTGEKVFLECVQDMDHENMFWYRQDPGLGLRLIYFSYDVKMKEKGDIPEGYSVSREKKERFSLILESASTNQTSMYLCASSFGTSQQFFGPGTRLTVL.

This clone has just a few counts. This chain connects TRBV6-1 to TRBJ1-6, with 9 bases fitting TRBD1. J was trimmed by 9 bases and V by 3 bases; bases with no gene match: 6. Germline-derived CDR1 and CDR2 are MNHNS and SASEGT. This CDR3 has 15 amino acids. The CDR3 bases are TGTGCCAGCAGTGATCCGGGACAGGGTATTTCACCCCTCCACTTT. Protein: CASSDPGQGISPLHF.

The rearrangement uses TRBV7-2 and TRBJ2-2; D perhaps matches TRBD1 (6 bases). The germline V gene has CDR1 SGHTA and CDR2 FQGNSA. V lost 1 base to trimming and J lost 1 base, with 10 bases between them. CDR3 length equals 16 residues. CDR3 coding DNA: TGTGCCAGCAGCTTAGGCCGGACAGAGAACACCGGGGAGCTGTTTTTT. This translates into CASSLGRTENTGELFF.

V and J are TRBV6-5 and TRBJ2-7, with 12 bases that match TRBD2. The CDR3 has 14 residues. Germline-derived CDR1 and CDR2 are MNHEY and SVGAGI. V dropped 8 bases and J dropped 7; count of bases not matched to a gene: 9. The DNA for the CDR3 is TGTGCCAGCGGTTCTAGCGGGAGGGCTGGGGAGCAGTACTTC. This gives the protein CASGSSGRAGEQYF.